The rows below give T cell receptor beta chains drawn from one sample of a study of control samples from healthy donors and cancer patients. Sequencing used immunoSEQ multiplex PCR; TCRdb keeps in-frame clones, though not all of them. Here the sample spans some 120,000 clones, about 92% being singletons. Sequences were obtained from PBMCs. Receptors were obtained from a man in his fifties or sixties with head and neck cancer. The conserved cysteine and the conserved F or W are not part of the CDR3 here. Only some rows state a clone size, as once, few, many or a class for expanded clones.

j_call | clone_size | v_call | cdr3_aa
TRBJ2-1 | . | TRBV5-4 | ASSPQGGPYNEQF
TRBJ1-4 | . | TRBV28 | ASSRGPPGHEKLF
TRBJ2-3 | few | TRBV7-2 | ASRPGRKTDTQY
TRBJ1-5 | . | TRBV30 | AWSTWTGGNQPQH
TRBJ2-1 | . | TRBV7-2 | ASSRQRAANEQF
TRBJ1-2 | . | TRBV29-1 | SAATGPNYGYT
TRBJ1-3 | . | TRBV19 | ASRQGGIRNTIY
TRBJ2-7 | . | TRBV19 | ASSIQVLYEQY
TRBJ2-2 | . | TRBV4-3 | ASSQGTSLANTGELF
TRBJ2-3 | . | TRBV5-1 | ASSLGGGEDTQY
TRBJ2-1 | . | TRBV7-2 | ASSYKWSYNEQF
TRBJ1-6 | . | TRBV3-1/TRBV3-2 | ASSQTGYPLH
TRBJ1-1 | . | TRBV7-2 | ASSYDRGGTEAF
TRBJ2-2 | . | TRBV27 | ASSLRRQGNAGELF
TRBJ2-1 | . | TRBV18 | ASSPASGYNEQF
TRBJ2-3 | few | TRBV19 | ASSQLPNFLAGGRADTQY
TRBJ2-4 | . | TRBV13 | ASSLGGKNIQY
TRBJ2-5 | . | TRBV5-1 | ASSFRSTETQY
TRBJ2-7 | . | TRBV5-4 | ASSSGTSYEQY
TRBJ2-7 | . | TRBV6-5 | ASSSPGTGSYEQY
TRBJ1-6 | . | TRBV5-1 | ASSFDRGQSYNSPLH
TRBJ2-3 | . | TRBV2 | ASSRDRGWGLDTQY
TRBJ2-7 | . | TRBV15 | ATSRDNSYEQY
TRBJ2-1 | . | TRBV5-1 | ASSNRLTSGGNEQF
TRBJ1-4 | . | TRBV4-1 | ASSRDPQGGEKLF
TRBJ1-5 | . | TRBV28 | ASENTDNQPQH
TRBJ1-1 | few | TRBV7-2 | ASSAQGARYTEAF
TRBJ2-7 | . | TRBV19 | ASSILLQGHEQY
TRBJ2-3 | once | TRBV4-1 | ASRRTRMEDTQY
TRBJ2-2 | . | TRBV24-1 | ATRDRAFGELF
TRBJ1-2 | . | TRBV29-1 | SVETGTATPLHRDYGYT
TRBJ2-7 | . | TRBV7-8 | ASSLGGGPAYEQY
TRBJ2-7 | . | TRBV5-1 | ASRKSGVRTYEQY
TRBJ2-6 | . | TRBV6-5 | ASSAKGSGANVLT
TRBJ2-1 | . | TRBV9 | ASSGLSTGLALEQF
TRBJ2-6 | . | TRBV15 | ATSRDRRGYGANVLT
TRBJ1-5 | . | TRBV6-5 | ASRAHGVNNQPQH
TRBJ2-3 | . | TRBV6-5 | ASSYSTGASTDTQY
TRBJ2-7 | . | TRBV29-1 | SVLDYEQY
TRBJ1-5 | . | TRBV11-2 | ASSSNSNQPQH
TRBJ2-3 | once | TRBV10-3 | AISEPPTGVSTDTQY
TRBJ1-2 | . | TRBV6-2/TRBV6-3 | ASSGQGNYGYT
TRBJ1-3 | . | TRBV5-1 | ASSLEGGSGNTIY
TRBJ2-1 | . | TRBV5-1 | ASSYSAGTGRNEQF
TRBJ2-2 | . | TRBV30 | ACVQLTGELF
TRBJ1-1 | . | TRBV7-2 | ASRERDRPMNTEAF
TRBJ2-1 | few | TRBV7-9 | ASSLGEGEQF
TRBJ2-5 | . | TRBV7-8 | ASSRIGGQETQY
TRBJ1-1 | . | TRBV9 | ASSVDPGGTEAF
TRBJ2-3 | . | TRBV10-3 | AISESGDRDTQY
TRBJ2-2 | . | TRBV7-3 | ASSLRSGELF
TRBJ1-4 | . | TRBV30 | AWQVGAHEKLF